A single sample gave rise to the 6 T cell receptor beta chains below, sequenced in a study of blood T cell repertoires in COVID-19. Generated by immunoSEQ multiplex PCR, the TCRdb table keeps only in-frame clones and is missing some. The data contain 130,000 to 150,000 clones, roughly 87% of them singletons. Sequences were obtained from peripheral blood. The receptor source for this set is a woman aged 50 to 65 with acute or convalescent COVID-19.

V usage is TRBV7-2 and J usage is TRBJ2-1, with 8 bases matching TRBD2. V gave up 5 bases and J gave up 10 bases; unmatched junction bases: 4. CDR1 is SGHTA, CDR2 FQGNSA, per germline. The CDR3 extends over 12 amino acids. The CDR3 sequence: CASSTIAGEQFF. The CDR3 coding sequence is TGTGCCAGCAGCACCATAGCGGGGGAGCAGTTCTTC.

The chain couples TRBV7-3 to TRBJ2-3, with 16 bases matching TRBD2. CDR1 and CDR2 from the germline V gene are SGHTA and FQGTGA. V shed 5 bases, J shed 6 bases, and the junction held 5 bases outside the gene matches. The CDR3 sequence is 16 residues long. CDR3 sequence: CASSPGTSGRGDTQYF. The CDR3 DNA is TGTGCCAGCAGCCCGGGGACTAGCGGGAGGGGGGATACGCAGTATTTT.

The chain is built from TRBV3-1 (or the pseudogene TRBV3-2) and TRBJ2-3; 8 nucleotides align to TRBD2. The germline CDR1 and CDR2 sequences are LGHDT and YNNKEL (reference sequence). V shed 0 bases and J 5 bases; nucleotides not matched to a gene: 7. This CDR3 has 16 amino acids. CDR3 sequence: CASSQEAGGAEDTQYF. The CDR3 nucleotides read TGTGCCAGCAGCCAAGAGGCCGGGGGGGCGGAAGATACGCAGTATTTT.

The V and J genes are TRBV27 and TRBJ2-7; D gene unclear. The CDR3 length is 13 residues. Germline V CDR1 and CDR2: MNHEY, SMNVEV (reference sequence). V lost 5 bases to trimming and J lost 3 bases, with 11 bases between them. CDR3 region: CASSRDIFYEQYF. Here the CDR3 DNA reads TGTGCCAGCAGTCGTGACATTTTCTACGAGCAGTACTTC.

The genes are TRBV7-2 and TRBJ2-1, with a weak D call TRBD2 (6 bases). CDR1 is SGHTA, CDR2 FQGNSA, per germline. The CDR3 runs to 16 residues. V was cut by 1 base and J by 4 bases, with 14 bases left in between. CDR3 loop: CASSLEGLARYNEQFF. As DNA, the CDR3 is TGTGCCAGCAGCTTAGAAGGGCTAGCGCGATACAATGAGCAGTTCTTC.

The chain recombines TRBV14 with TRBJ1-1; no reliable D call. Germline V gene lookup returns CDR1 SGHDN and CDR2 FVKESK. The V and J ends lost 4 bases and 3 bases respectively, with 9 bases between them. The CDR3 spans 13 residues. The DNA of the CDR3 is TGTGCCAGCAGCCCCTCGGGTGACACTGAAGCTTTCTTT. This encodes CASSPSGDTEAFF.